This TCR beta chain was recorded in a study of T cells after yellow fever vaccination. Across the study: Preparation of fractions with low cell numbers was performed using SMART-Seq v4 Ultra Low Input.

V gave up 7 bases and J gave up 7 bases, with 15 bases separating them. CDR3 size: 13 residues. Germline CDR1 reads MNHEY; CDR2 reads SVGEGT. The TCR cDNA carried a universal primer site and UMIs from 5'RACE template switching. TCRdb ran MiXCR on the 5' RACE reads and lists one entry per CDR3 protein. The table includes roughly 140,000 distinct CDR3 sequences, over 7% detected once. Many counts were recorded for this clonotype. Its specificity is unknown. Study-level results: Weaker, the secondary response peaked sooner, at day 5 versus 15. Most clones from primary vaccination resurfaced after the booster (about 95% CD4, 88% CD8).

The clonotype was recovered from a man aged 25-45 years who received the YFV17D yellow fever vaccine. The rearrangement links TRBV6-2 or TRBV6-3 to TRBJ2-3; D perhaps matches TRBD2 (5 bases). Sample: CD4+ T cells sorted from PBMCs, taken 5 days after the yellow fever booster vaccination. The CDR3: CASNGLLGNTQYF. DNA for the CDR3: TGTGCCAGCAACGGACTTTTGGGGAATACGCAGTATTTT.